This TCR beta chain emerged from a study of blood T cell repertoires in COVID-19. Study in general: Italy, Spain and the United States were the sources of the convalescent and acute COVID-19 samples. The cDNA or gDNA used as material had been derived from T cells, B-cell-depleted T cells, or PBMCs.

Trimming left V 6 bases short and J 11 bases short, with 19 bases between. CDR1 is MNHEY, CDR2 SMNVEV, per germline (reference sequence). The CDR3 has 13 amino acids. In the source study's methods: Reference gene primer amplification yielded estimated nucleated cell counts. Assay used: immunoSEQ multiplex PCR; TCRdb lists only in-frame clones, some missing. V and J calls and clone size are those listed in that table; D and trimming were worked out from the DNA. The table records about 220,000 clones, about four fifths of them present only once. This clone came up a few times. The chain has TRBV27 and TRBJ1-2, with a possible D match to TRBD1 (6 bases). The source material was peripheral blood. This receptor was taken from a woman aged 80 or over with acute or convalescent COVID-19. The CDR3 protein is CASSPSGGRGYTF. CDR3 nucleotide sequence: TGTGCCAGCAGCCCCTCCGGGGGGCGAGGTTACACCTTC.